This T cell receptor (beta chain) was found in a study of identical twins. A single record per CDR3 protein comes from TCRdb applying MiXCR to the 5' RACE reads. The sample contains around 1.7 million distinct CDR3 sequences, about 32% of which appear only once. Study-wide points: Without tracking the same donors, conclusions rested on cross-sectional statistical analysis. Cord blood's abundant beta clonotypes had fewer insertions, unlike memory repertoires. Twins shared beta out-of-frame sequences in excess, but this excess was weaker.

This clonotype was seen a few times. Its target is not known. Input material: cord blood. The sequence derives from a newborn girl in good health.

The CDR3 DNA reads TGTGCCATCAGTGACAGGACCGACCTTAACTATGGCTACACCTTC. Residues: CAISDRTDLNYGYTF. The chain recombines TRBV10-3 with TRBJ1-2; D uncertain. CDR3 length equals 15 residues. Germline V lookup: CDR1 ENHRY, CDR2 SYGVKD. Between the trimmed V and J ends, which lost 3 bases and 1 base, there was a span of 12 bases.